One and the same sample provided the 8 T cell receptor beta chains below, sequenced in a study of technical replicates of blood from a handful of donors. Generated by immunoSEQ multiplex PCR, the TCRdb table keeps only in-frame clones and is missing some. There are tens of thousands of clones in the sample; roughly 94% occur only once, and 0.2% to 0.3% lies in the top ten. What was sequenced was T cells isolated from PBMCs. The receptors stem from a human donor in good health.

The chain links TRBV9 to TRBJ2-1; possible D gene TRBD2, 5 bases. The germline gives CDR1 SGDLS, CDR2 YYNGEE. Trimming left V 0 bases short and J 0 bases short, with 10 bases between. The CDR3 extends over 16 amino acids. The CDR3, as DNA: TGTGCCAGCAGCGTAGTGGCGGGTAGCTCCTACAATGAGCAGTTCTTC. Amino acid sequence: CASSVVAGSSYNEQFF. Filled out from reference TRBV9 and TRBJ2-1, the complete variable domain reads DSGVTQTPKHLITATGQRVTLRCSPRSGDLSVYWYQQSLDQGLQFLIQYYNGEERAKGNILERFSAQQFPDLHSELNLSSLELGDSALYFCASSVVAGSSYNEQFFGPGTRLTVL.

This rearrangement joins TRBV9 to TRBJ2-1; 10 bases are a match to TRBD2. CDR1 and CDR2 from the germline V gene are SGDLS and YYNGEE. The CDR3 extends over 15 amino acids. The V gene end was trimmed by 6 bases and the J gene end by 6 bases; junction bases not matched to a gene: 9. DNA of the CDR3: TGTGCCAGCACTCCAGCGGGGGGGCCTGGCAATGAGCAGTTCTTC. Its translation: CASTPAGGPGNEQFF.

The genes are TRBV6-5 and TRBJ1-5; a weak D match, TRBD1 (5 bases). The germline V and J ends were trimmed by 6 bases and 0 bases, with 9 bases remaining between them. Germline assignment: CDR1 MNHEY and CDR2 SVGAGI. There are 14 residues in the CDR3. The DNA for the CDR3 is TGTGCCAGCAGACAGGATTATAGCAATCAGCCCCAGCATTTT. Translation gives CASRQDYSNQPQHF.

The rearrangement uses TRBV9 and TRBJ1-1; 7 bases agree with TRBD1. The CDR3 has 15 residues. Germline V CDR1 and CDR2: SGDLS, YYNGEE. With 0 bases clipped from V and 2 bases from J, the junction kept 4 bases outside the gene matches. The CDR3 is CASSVVTGPNTEAFF. CDR3 sequence (DNA): TGTGCCAGCAGCGTAGTGACAGGGCCAAACACTGAAGCTTTCTTT. Complete variable domain (other parts from reference TRBV9 and TRBJ1-1): DSGVTQTPKHLITATGQRVTLRCSPRSGDLSVYWYQQSLDQGLQFLIQYYNGEERAKGNILERFSAQQFPDLHSELNLSSLELGDSALYFCASSVVTGPNTEAFFGQGTRLTVV.

The J gene is TRBJ1-1, the V gene TRBV7-3; no clear D. Per the germline V gene, CDR1 is SGHTA and CDR2 is FQGTGA. Trimming left V 5 bases short and J 3 bases short, with 10 bases between. The CDR3 sequence is 13 residues long. This chain's CDR3 is CASSPDSDTEAFF. In DNA, the CDR3 is TGTGCCAGCAGCCCCGACTCCGACACTGAAGCTTTCTTT.

The V call is TRBV5-4, the J call TRBJ2-3, with D hard to call. There are 13 residues in the CDR3. Germline CDR1 and CDR2: SGHNT and YYREEE (reference sequence). Trimming left V 4 bases short and J 0 bases short, with 6 bases between. This CDR3 is CASSVGSTDTQYF. In DNA form, the CDR3 reads TGTGCCAGCAGCGTCGGTAGCACAGATACGCAGTATTTT.

The V call is TRBV2, the J call TRBJ1-3; D not certain. The germline CDR1 and CDR2 sequences are SNHLY and FYNNEI. There are 16 residues in the CDR3. The V gene lost 7 bases and the J gene lost 0 bases, with 16 bases spanning the gap. CDR3 in DNA: TGTGCCAGCACTTACAGTGGTCGGTCCTCTGGAAACACCATATATTTT. This codes for CASTYSGRSSGNTIYF.

The rearrangement uses TRBV2 and TRBJ2-3; 8 bases agree with TRBD2. The CDR3 totals 16 residues. Trimming cost V 5 bases and J 4 bases; bases outside gene matches: 11. CDR1 is SNHLY and CDR2 is FYNNEI in the germline V gene. The CDR3 bases are TGTGCCAGCAGTTTGACTAGCGAGCATCTCCCAGATACGCAGTATTTT. This sequence encodes CASSLTSEHLPDTQYF.